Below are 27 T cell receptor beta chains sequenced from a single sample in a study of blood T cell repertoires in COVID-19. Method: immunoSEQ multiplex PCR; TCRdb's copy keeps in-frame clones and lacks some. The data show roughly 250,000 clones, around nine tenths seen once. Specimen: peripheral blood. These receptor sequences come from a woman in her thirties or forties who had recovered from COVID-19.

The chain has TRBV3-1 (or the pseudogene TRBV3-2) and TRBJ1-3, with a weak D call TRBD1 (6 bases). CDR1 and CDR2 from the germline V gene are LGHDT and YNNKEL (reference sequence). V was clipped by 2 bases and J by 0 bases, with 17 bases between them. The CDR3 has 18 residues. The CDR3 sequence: CASSQKGGTRLSGNTIYF. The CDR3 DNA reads TGTGCCAGCAGCCAAAAAGGGGGTACAAGGCTCTCTGGAAACACCATATATTTT.

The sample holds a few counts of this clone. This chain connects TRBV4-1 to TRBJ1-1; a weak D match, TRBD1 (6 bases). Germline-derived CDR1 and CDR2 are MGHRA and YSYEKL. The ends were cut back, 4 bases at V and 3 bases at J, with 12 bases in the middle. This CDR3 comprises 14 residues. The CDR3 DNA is TGCGCCAGCAGCCGACAGGTCGGGGACACTGAAGCTTTCTTT. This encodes CASSRQVGDTEAFF.

CDR3 sequence: CASSQRTQGLHEQYF. CDR3 in DNA: TGTGCCAGCTCACAAAGGACACAGGGGCTACACGAGCAGTACTTC. The rearrangement links TRBV18 to TRBJ2-7; 7 positions agree with TRBD1. The J segment lost 5 bases and the V segment lost 4 bases, leaving 11 bases of the junction unmatched. Germline V lookup: CDR1 KGHSH, CDR2 LQKENI. This CDR3 is built from 15 residues.

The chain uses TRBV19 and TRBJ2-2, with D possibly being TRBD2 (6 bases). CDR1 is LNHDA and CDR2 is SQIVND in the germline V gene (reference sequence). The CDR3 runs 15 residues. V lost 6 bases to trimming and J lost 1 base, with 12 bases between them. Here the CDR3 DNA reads TGTGCCAGTAGGTCCGGGACTTGGAACACCGGGGAGCTGTTTTTT. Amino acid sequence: CASRSGTWNTGELFF.

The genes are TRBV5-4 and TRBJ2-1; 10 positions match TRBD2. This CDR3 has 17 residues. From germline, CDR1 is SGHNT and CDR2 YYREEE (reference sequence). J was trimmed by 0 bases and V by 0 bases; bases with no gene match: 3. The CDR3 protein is CASSLGLAGSSYNEQFF. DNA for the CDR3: TGTGCCAGCAGCTTGGGACTAGCGGGTAGCTCCTACAATGAGCAGTTCTTC.

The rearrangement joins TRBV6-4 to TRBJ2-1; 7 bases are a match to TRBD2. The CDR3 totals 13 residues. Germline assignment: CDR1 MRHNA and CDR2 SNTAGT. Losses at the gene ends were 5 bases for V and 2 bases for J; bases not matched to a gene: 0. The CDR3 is CASSREAYNEQFF. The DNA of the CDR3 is TGTGCCAGCAGTCGGGAGGCCTACAATGAGCAGTTCTTC.

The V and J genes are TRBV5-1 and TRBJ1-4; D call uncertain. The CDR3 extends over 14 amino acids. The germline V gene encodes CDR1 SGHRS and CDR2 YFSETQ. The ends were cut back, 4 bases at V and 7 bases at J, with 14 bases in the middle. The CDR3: CASSLVEAGEKLFF. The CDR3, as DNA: TGCGCCAGCAGCCTCGTTGAGGCCGGTGAAAAACTGTTTTTT.

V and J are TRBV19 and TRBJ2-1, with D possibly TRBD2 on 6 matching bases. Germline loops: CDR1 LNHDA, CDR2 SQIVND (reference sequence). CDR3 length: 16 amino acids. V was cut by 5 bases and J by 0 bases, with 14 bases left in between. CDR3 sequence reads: CASSWDSRGSYNEQFF. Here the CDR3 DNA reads TGTGCCAGTAGTTGGGACTCCCGGGGCTCCTACAATGAGCAGTTCTTC.

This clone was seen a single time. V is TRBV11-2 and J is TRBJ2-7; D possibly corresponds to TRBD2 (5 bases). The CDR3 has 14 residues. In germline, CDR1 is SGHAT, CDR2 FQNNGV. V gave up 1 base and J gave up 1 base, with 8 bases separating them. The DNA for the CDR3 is TGTGCCAGCAGCTTAGGTGGGAGATCCTACGAGCAGTACTTC. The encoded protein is CASSLGGRSYEQYF. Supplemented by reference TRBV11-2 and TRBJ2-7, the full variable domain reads EAGVAQSPRYKIIEKRQSVAFWCNPISGHATLYWYQQILGQGPKLLIQFQNNGVVDDSQLPKDRFSAERLKGVDSTLKIQPAKLEDSAVYLCASSLGGRSYEQYFGPGTRLTVT.

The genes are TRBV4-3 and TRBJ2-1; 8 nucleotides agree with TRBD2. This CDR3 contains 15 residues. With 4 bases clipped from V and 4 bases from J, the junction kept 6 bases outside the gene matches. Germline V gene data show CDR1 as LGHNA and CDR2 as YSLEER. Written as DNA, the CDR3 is TGCGCCAGCAGCCCTCTACTAGCGGAATACAATGAGCAGTTCTTC. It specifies CASSPLLAEYNEQFF.

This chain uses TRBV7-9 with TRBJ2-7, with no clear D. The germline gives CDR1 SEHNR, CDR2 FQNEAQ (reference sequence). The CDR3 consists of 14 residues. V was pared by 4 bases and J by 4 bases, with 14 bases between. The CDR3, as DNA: TGTGCCAGCAGCTCGATTTCCACAGCTTACGAGCAGTACTTC. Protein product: CASSSISTAYEQYF.

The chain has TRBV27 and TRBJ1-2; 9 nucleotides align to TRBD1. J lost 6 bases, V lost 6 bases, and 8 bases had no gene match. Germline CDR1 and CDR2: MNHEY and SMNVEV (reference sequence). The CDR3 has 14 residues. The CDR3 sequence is CASSQQGALDGYTF. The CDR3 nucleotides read TGTGCCAGCAGCCAACAGGGGGCCTTGGATGGCTACACCTTC.

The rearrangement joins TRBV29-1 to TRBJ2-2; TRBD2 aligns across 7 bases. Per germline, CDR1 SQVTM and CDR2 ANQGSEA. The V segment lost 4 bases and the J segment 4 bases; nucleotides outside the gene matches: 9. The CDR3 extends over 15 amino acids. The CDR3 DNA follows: TGCAGCGTTGGGTCTCCGGGACTATCCACCGGGGAGCTGTTTTTT. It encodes CSVGSPGLSTGELFF.

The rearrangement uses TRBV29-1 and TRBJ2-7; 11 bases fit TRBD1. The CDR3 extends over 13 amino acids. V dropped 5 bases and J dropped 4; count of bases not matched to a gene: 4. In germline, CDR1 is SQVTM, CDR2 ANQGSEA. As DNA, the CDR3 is TGCAGCGTTCGGACAGGGGGCAGGTACGAGCAGTACTTC. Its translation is CSVRTGGRYEQYF.

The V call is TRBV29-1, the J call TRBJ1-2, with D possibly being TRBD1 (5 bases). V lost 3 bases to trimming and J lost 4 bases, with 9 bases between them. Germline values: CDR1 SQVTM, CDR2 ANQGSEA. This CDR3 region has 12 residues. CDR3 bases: TGCAGCGTTGATAGACAGTCCTATGGCTACACCTTC. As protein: CSVDRQSYGYTF.

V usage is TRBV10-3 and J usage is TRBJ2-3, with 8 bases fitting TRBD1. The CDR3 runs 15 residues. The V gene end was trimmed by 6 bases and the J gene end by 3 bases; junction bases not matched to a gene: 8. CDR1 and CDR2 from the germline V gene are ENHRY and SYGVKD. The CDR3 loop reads CAISGGQGRTDTQYF. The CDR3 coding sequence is TGTGCCATCAGCGGCGGACAGGGTAGGACAGATACGCAGTATTTT.

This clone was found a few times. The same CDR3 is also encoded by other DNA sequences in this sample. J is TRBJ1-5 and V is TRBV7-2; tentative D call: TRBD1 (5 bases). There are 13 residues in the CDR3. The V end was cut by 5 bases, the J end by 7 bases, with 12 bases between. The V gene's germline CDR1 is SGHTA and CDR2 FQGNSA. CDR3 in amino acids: CASSPDRNQPQHF. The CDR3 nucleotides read TGTGCCAGCAGCCCAGACAGAAACCAGCCCCAGCATTTT.

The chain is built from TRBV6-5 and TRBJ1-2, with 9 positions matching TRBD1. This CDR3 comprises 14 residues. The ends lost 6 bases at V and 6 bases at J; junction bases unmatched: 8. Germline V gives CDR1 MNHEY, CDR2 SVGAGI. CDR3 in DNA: TGTGCCAGCAGGAAAGCCGGGACAGGGAATGGCTACACCTTC. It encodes CASRKAGTGNGYTF.

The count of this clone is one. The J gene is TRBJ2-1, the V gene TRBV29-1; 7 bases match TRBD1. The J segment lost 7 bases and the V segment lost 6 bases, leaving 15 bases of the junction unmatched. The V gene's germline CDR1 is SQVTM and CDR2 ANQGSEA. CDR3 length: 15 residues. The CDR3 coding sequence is TGCAGCGTAGGAGACCGGGACAGACCTCGAAATGAGCAGTTCTTC. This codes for CSVGDRDRPRNEQFF.

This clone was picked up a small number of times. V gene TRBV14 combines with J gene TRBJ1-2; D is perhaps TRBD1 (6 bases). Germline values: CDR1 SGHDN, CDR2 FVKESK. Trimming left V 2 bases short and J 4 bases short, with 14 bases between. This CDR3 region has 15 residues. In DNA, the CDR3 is TGTGCCAGCAGCCAAACCCCACAGGGCCGCTATGGCTACACCTTC. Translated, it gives CASSQTPQGRYGYTF.

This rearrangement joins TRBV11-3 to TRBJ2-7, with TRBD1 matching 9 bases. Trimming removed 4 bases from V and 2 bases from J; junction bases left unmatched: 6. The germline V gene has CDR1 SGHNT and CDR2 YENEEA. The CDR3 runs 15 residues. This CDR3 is CASSSEGQGTYEQYF. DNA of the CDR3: TGTGCCAGCAGCTCCGAGGGACAGGGCACCTACGAGCAGTACTTC.

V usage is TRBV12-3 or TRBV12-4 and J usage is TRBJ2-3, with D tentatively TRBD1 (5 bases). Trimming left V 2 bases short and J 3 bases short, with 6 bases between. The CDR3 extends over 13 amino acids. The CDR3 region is CASSLSGTDTQYF. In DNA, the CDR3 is TGTGCCAGCAGTTTATCAGGGACAGATACGCAGTATTTT.

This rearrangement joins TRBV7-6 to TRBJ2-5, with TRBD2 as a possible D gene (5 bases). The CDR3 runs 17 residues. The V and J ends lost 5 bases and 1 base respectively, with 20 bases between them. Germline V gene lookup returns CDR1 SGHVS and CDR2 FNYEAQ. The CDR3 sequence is CASSALSVIRGQETQYF. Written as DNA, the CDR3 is TGTGCCAGCAGCGCCCTTTCCGTCATACGGGGCCAAGAGACCCAGTACTTC.

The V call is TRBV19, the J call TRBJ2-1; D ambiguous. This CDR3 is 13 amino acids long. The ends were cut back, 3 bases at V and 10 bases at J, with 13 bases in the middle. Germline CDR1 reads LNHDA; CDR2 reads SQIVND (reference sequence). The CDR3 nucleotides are TGTGCCAGTAGTATTGACCGGAGTGGCGAGCAGTTCTTC. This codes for CASSIDRSGEQFF.

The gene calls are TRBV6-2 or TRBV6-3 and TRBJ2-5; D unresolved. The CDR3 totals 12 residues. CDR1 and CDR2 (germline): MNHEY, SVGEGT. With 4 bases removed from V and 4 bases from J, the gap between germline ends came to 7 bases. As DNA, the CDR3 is TGTGCCAGCAGTTTAGTACGAGAGACCCAGTACTTC. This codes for CASSLVRETQYF.

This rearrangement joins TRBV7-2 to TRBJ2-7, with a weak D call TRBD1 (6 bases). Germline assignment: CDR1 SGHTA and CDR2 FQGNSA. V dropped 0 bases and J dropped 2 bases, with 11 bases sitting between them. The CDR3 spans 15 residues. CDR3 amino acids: CASSLAPRGPYEQYF. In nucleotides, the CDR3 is TGTGCCAGCAGCTTAGCTCCCAGGGGACCCTACGAGCAGTACTTC.

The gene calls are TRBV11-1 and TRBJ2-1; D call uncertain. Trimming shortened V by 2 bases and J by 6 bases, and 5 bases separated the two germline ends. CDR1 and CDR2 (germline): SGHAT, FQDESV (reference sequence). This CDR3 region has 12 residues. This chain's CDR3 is CASSLLSNEQFF. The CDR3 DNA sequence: TGTGCCAGCAGCTTACTATCCAATGAGCAGTTCTTC.